This T cell receptor beta chain is drawn from a study of identical twins. TCRdb itself ran the 5' RACE reads through MiXCR, one entry per CDR3 protein. The sample records 640,000 or so distinct CDR3 sequences, around 6% being singletons. CDR3 length equals 15 residues. Germline values: CDR1 ENHRY, CDR2 SYGVKD. The ends were cut back, 6 bases at V and 3 bases at J, with 15 bases in the middle. Study-wide findings and caveats: Diverse VJ usage suggested most zero-insertion clonotypes were not invariant T cells.

The table lists this clonotype with many counts. Its antigen is not identified. This TCR was recovered from a young man in good health. The chain combines TRBV10-3 with TRBJ2-1; possibly TRBD2 for D (5 bases). Sequencing was carried out using naive T cells sorted from blood. CDR3 loop: CAISDRTYHYNEQFF. The CDR3 region has the DNA TGTGCCATCAGCGATAGGACTTACCACTACAATGAGCAGTTCTTC.